This TCR beta chain was sequenced for a study of T cell changes during pregnancy in multiple sclerosis. Profiled with immunoSEQ multiplex PCR; TCRdb holds only in-frame clones, not every one. The sample shows more than 15,000 clones, about nine tenths of them seen only once. The CDR3 has 11 residues. Germline assignment: CDR1 PRHDT and CDR2 FYEKMQ (reference sequence). The rearrangement links TRBV13 to TRBJ2-5; perhaps TRBD1 as D (5 bases). The J call may be in error: the DNA end matches TRBJ2-7 better. Source: CD8+ T cells from peripheral blood mononuclear cells, taken in the second trimester of pregnancy. The sequence derives from a female donor in good health, enrolled as a control in a pregnancy study. The CDR3 is CASSDSYEQYF. In nucleotides, the CDR3 is TGTGCCAGCAGTGACAGCTACGAGCAGTACTTC.